The subject of this entry is one T cell receptor beta chain. What it recognizes is unknown. The data were taken from a study of pediatric ulcerative colitis. This table comes from immunoSEQ multiplex PCR, and its TCRdb copy is limited to in-frame clones, with some not included. The sample carries 55,000 to 65,000 clones, 77% recorded once. General study points: Blood-rectal clonal overlap within each person was significantly higher in ulcerative colitis patients than controls.

Blood was drawn at the time of colonoscopy. The receptor was isolated from a boy aged 5-17 years with moderate ulcerative colitis. Source material: blood.

Here the CDR3 reads CASSLGRGASGANVLTF. CDR3 nucleotides: TGCGCCAGCAGCTTGGGCAGGGGGGCGTCTGGGGCCAACGTCCTGACTTTC. This chain joins TRBV5-1 and TRBJ2-6, with D possibly matching TRBD1 (7 bases). V shed 0 bases and J shed 1 base, with 11 bases lying between them. Looked up from germline, CDR1 is SGHRS and CDR2 is YFSETQ. The length of the CDR3 is 17 residues.